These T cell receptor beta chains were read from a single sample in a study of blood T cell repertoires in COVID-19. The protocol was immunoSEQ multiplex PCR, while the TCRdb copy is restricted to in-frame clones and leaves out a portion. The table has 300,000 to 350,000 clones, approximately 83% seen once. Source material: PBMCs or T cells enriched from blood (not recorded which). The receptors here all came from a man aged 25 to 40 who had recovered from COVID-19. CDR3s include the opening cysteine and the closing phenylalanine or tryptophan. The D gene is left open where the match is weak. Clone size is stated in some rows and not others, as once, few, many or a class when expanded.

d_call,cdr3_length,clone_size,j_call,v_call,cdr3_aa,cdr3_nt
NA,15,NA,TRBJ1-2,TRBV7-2,CASSLVAQAPYGYTF,TGTGCCAGCAGCTTAGTTGCCCAGGCGCCCTATGGCTACACCTTC
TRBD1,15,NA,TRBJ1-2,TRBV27,CASSLSSTGAGGYTF,TGTGCCAGCAGTTTATCCTCGACAGGGGCCGGTGGCTACACCTTC
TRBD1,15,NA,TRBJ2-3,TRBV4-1,CASSLRTGGSDTQYF,TGCGCCAGCAGCCTCAGGACAGGCGGTTCAGATACGCAGTATTTT
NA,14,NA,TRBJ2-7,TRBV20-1,CSASRGAGGYEQYF,TGCAGTGCTAGTAGGGGTGCCGGGGGCTACGAGCAGTACTTC
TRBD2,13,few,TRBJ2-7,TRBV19,CASSSGGAYEQYF,TGTGCCAGTAGTAGCGGGGGGGCCTACGAGCAGTACTTC
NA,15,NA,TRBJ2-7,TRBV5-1,CASSLGNGEVDEQYF,TGCGCCAGCAGCTTGGGGAACGGGGAAGTCGACGAGCAGTACTTC
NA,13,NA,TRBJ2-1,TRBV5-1,CASSRDTYNEQFF,TGCGCCAGCAGCCGGGACACTTACAATGAGCAGTTCTTC
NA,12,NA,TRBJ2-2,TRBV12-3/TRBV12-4,CATNRDTGELFF,TGTGCTACCAACAGGGACACCGGGGAGCTGTTTTTT
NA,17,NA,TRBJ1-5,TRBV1,CTSSEPREAGVDQPQHF,TGCACCAGCAGCGAGCCAAGAGAGGCGGGGGTCGATCAGCCCCAGCATTTT
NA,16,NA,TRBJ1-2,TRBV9,CASSVDAGGSSYGYTF,TGTGCCAGCAGCGTAGACGCAGGCGGGTCTAGTTATGGCTACACCTTC
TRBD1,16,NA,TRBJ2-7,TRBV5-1,CASSLQATGAAYEQYF,TGCGCCAGCAGCTTACAAGCGACAGGGGCCGCCTACGAGCAGTACTTC
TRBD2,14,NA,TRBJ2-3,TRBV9,CASSVTSGTDTQYF,TGTGCCAGCAGCGTTACTAGCGGCACAGATACGCAGTATTTT
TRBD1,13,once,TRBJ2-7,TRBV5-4,CASNRQGRNEQYF,TGTGCCAGCAACAGACAGGGAAGGAACGAGCAGTACTTC
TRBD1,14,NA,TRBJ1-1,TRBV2,CASGTGGMNTEAFF,TGTGCCAGCGGGACAGGTGGGATGAACACTGAAGCTTTCTTT
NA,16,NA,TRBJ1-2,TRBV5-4,CASSLGGAQINYGYTF,TGTGCCAGCAGCCTCGGGGGGGCGCAAATCAACTATGGCTACACCTTC
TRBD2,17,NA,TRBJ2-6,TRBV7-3,CASSPSGGASSANVLTF,TGTGCCAGCAGCCCTAGCGGGGGGGCGTCATCGGCCAACGTCCTGACTTTC
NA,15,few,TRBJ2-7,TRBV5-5,CASSLYSGQTYEQYF,TGTGCCAGCAGCTTGTATTCTGGACAGACCTACGAGCAGTACTTC
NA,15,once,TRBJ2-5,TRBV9,CASSVASGGRETQYF,TGTGCCAGCAGCGTAGCTTCAGGGGGGCGTGAGACCCAGTACTTC
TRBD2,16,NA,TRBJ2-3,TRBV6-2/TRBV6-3,CASSYERRGGTDTQYF,TGTGCCAGCAGTTACGAACGGCGGGGGGGCACAGATACGCAGTATTTT
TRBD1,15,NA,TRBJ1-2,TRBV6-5,CASFPRGQGWYGYTF,TGTGCCAGCTTCCCAAGGGGGCAGGGATGGTATGGCTACACCTTC
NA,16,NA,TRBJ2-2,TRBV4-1,CASSQGRAGVTGELFF,TGCGCCAGCAGCCAGGGGAGGGCAGGGGTGACCGGGGAGCTGTTTTTT
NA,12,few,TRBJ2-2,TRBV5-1,CASSLGAGELFF,TGCGCCAGCAGCTTGGGAGCCGGGGAGCTGTTTTTT
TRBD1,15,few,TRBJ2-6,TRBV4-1,CASSPRGSGANVLTF,TGCGCCAGCAGCCCCAGGGGGTCTGGGGCCAACGTCCTGACTTTC
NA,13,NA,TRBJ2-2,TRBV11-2,CASLVGHTGELFF,TGTGCCAGCTTGGTGGGGCACACCGGGGAGCTGTTTTTT
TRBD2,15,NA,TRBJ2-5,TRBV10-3,CAIREPGTNQETQYF,TGTGCCATCAGGGAGCCCGGGACTAATCAAGAGACCCAGTACTTC
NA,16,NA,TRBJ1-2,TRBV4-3,CASSQDFLGGAYGYTF,TGCGCCAGCAGCCAAGATTTTTTGGGGGGTGCCTATGGCTACACCTTC
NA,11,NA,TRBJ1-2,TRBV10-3,CAIGAGDGYTF,TGTGCCATCGGGGCAGGGGATGGCTACACCTTC
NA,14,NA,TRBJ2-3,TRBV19,CASSIGGSTDTQYF,TGTGCCAGTAGTATAGGCGGGAGCACAGATACGCAGTATTTT
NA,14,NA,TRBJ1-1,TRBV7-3,CASSFRGLNTEAFF,TGTGCCAGCAGCTTTCGGGGATTGAACACTGAAGCTTTCTTT
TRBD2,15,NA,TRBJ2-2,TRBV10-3,CAINRGGAGTGELFF,TGTGCCATCAACCGCGGGGGGGCGGGCACCGGGGAGCTGTTTTTT
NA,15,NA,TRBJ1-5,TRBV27,CASSLSGDSNQPQHF,TGTGCCAGCAGTTTATCAGGGGATAGCAATCAGCCCCAGCATTTT
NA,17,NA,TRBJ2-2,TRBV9,CASSVPRQHLNTGELFF,TGTGCCAGCAGCGTACCCCGACAGCACCTAAACACCGGGGAGCTGTTTTTT
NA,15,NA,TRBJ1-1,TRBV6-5,CASSYSYSMNTEAFF,TGTGCCAGCAGTTACTCGTACAGTATGAACACTGAAGCTTTCTTT
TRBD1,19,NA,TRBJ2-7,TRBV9,CASSVGIRDRGPDSYEQYF,TGTGCCAGCAGCGTAGGCATCCGGGACAGGGGGCCCGATTCCTACGAGCAGTACTTC
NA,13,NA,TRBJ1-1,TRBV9,CASSSRQSTEAFF,TGTGCCAGCAGCTCCCGACAGTCCACTGAAGCTTTCTTT
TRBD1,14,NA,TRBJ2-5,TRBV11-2,CASSLDSGQGMQYF,TGTGCCAGCAGCTTAGATAGCGGACAGGGTATGCAGTACTTC
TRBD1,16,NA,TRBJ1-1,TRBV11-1,CASSLAPGQGHTEAFF,TGTGCCAGCAGCTTAGCCCCTGGACAGGGGCACACTGAAGCTTTCTTT
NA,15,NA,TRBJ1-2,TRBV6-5,CASSLKGTGNYGYTF,TGTGCCAGCAGTCTAAAGGGAACAGGCAACTATGGCTACACCTTC
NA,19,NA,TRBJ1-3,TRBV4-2,CASSRLVLDGGPSGNTIYF,TGTGCCAGCAGCCGGCTTGTATTGGACGGGGGACCCTCTGGAAACACCATATATTTT
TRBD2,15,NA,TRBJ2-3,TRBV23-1,CASSQVAGSTDTQYF,TGCGCCAGCAGTCAAGTAGCGGGGAGCACAGATACGCAGTATTTT
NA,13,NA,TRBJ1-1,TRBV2,CASRGTGGTEAFF,TGTGCCAGCAGAGGCACGGGTGGGACTGAAGCTTTCTTT
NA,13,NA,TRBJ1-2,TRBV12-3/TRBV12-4,CASSLSGNYGYTF,TGTGCCAGCAGTTTAAGCGGTAACTATGGCTACACCTTC
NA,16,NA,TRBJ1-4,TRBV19,CASSLKTDAKAGKLFF,TGTGCCAGTAGTCTCAAAACCGACGCCAAGGCAGGAAAACTGTTTTTT
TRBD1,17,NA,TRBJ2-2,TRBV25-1,CASSDHGQGGSAGELFF,TGTGCCAGCAGTGATCACGGACAGGGCGGTTCGGCCGGGGAGCTGTTTTTT
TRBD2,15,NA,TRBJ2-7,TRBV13,CASSQSASGGYEQYF,TGTGCCAGCAGCCAGAGCGCTAGCGGGGGCTACGAGCAGTACTTC
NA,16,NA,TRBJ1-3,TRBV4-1,CASSQDRQGSGNTIYF,TGCGCCAGCAGCCAAGATCGGCAGGGGAGTGGAAACACCATATATTTT
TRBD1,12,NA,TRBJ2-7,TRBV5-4,CASSTTGVEQYF,TGTGCCAGCAGCACTACAGGGGTCGAGCAGTACTTC
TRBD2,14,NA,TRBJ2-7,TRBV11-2,CASSFSGGSYEQYF,TGTGCCAGCAGCTTTAGCGGGGGGTCGTACGAGCAGTACTTC